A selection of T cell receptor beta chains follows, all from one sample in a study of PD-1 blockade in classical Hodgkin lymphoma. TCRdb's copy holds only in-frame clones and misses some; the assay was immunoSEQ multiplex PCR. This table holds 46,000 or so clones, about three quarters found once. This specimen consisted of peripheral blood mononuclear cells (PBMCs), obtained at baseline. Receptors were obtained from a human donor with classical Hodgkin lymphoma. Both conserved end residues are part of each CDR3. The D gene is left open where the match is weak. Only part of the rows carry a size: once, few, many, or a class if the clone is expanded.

CASSRGQGASGYTF TGTGCCAGCAGTAGGGGACAGGGGGCTAGTGGCTACACCTTC TRBV2 - 14 TRBJ1-2 TRBD1
CASSSGQRLANYGYTF TGTGCCAGCAGCTCAGGGCAACGGCTTGCTAACTATGGCTACACCTTC TRBV28 few 16 TRBJ1-2 -
CASSSGTSGYEQYF TGTGCCAGCAGCTCCGGGACTAGCGGTTACGAGCAGTACTTC TRBV11-3 - 14 TRBJ2-7 TRBD2
CASVGRVIEQYF TGTGCCAGCGTTGGTAGGGTTATCGAGCAGTACTTC TRBV21-1 few 12 TRBJ2-7 -
CASSLTGTGGYEQYF TGCGCCAGCAGCCTGACCGGGACAGGGGGCTACGAGCAGTACTTC TRBV5-1 - 15 TRBJ2-7 TRBD1
CASSLRTGGETQYF TGTGCCAGCAGCCTCCGGACAGGGGGAGAGACCCAGTACTTC TRBV9 few 14 TRBJ2-5 TRBD1
CASSWGSGDVTEQYF TGTGCCAGCAGTTGGGGGAGCGGGGACGTTACCGAGCAGTACTTC TRBV6-6 - 15 TRBJ2-7 TRBD2
CSVETWTGASYEQYF TGCAGCGTCGAGACGTGGACAGGCGCTTCCTACGAGCAGTACTTC TRBV29-1 - 15 TRBJ2-7 TRBD1
CASSFVADNYGYTF TGTGCCAGCAGCTTCGTTGCGGATAACTATGGCTACACCTTC TRBV7-9 - 14 TRBJ1-2 -
CSVGRYRDPPYEQYF TGCAGCGTCGGGCGCTACAGGGATCCCCCCTACGAGCAGTACTTC TRBV29-1 once 15 TRBJ2-7 -
CASSQSGSSYNEQFF TGTGCCAGCAGTCAAAGCGGGAGCTCCTACAATGAGCAGTTCTTC TRBV6-5 - 15 TRBJ2-1 TRBD2
CASSLYSGGGGYTF TGTGCCAGCAGCTTGTACTCAGGGGGCGGTGGCTACACCTTC TRBV11-2 - 14 TRBJ1-2 TRBD1
CASSPQGFTEAFF TGCGCCAGCAGCCCCCAGGGATTCACTGAAGCTTTCTTT TRBV5-1 - 13 TRBJ1-1 -
CASSSETGGNYGYTF TGTGCCAGCAGCTCAGAGACGGGGGGAAACTATGGCTACACCTTC TRBV7-6 - 15 TRBJ1-2 -
CATSGTKRTGELFF TGTGCCACTTCCGGGACTAAGAGGACCGGGGAGCTGTTTTTT TRBV18 - 14 TRBJ2-2 TRBD2
CASSEAGGIAGYTF TGTGCCAGCAGTGAAGCAGGGGGAATCGCAGGCTACACCTTC TRBV2 once 14 TRBJ1-2 -